A single sample gave rise to the 10 T cell receptor beta chains below, sequenced in a study of long-term antiretroviral therapy in people with HIV. Running of the v3.0 immunoSEQ assay took place at survey level. Libraries were prepared by immunoSEQ multiplex PCR; TCRdb keeps only in-frame clonotypes and omits some of them. The sample has some 13,000 clones, around 77% seen once. This sample comprised unsorted PBMCs, obtained 1.3 years after starting antiretroviral therapy. The receptors originated from a woman aged 18-30 years with HIV.

The genes are TRBV9 and TRBJ2-2; D is possibly TRBD2 (6 bases). The CDR3 totals 16 residues. Germline V gene sequence: CDR1 SGDLS, CDR2 YYNGEE. Between the trimmed V and J ends, which lost 5 bases and 1 base, there was a span of 15 bases. CDR3 residues: CASRAPGLENTGELFF. DNA of the CDR3: TGTGCCAGCAGGGCCCCGGGACTTGAGAACACCGGGGAGCTGTTTTTT. Together with reference TRBV9 and TRBJ2-2, the CDR3 gives the full variable domain: DSGVTQTPKHLITATGQRVTLRCSPRSGDLSVYWYQQSLDQGLQFLIQYYNGEERAKGNILERFSAQQFPDLHSELNLSSLELGDSALYFCASRAPGLENTGELFFGEGSRLTVL.

The chain couples TRBV7-3 to TRBJ2-1; no firm D call. The CDR3 is made up of 14 amino acids. Trimming pared 4 bases from V and 2 bases from J, leaving 9 bases between. Germline V gives CDR1 SGHTA, CDR2 FQGTGA. The CDR3 loop is CASSSVGPYNEQFF. CDR3 DNA sequence: TGTGCCAGCAGCTCTGTGGGCCCCTACAATGAGCAGTTCTTC.

CDR3 amino acids: CASSVGAGNTEQFF. The CDR3 bases are TGTGCCAGCAGCGTAGGAGCGGGGAACACTGAGCAGTTCTTC. The chain employs TRBV9 and TRBJ2-1; 7 positions match TRBD2. The V gene end was trimmed by 0 bases and the J gene end by 9 bases; junction bases not matched to a gene: 6. Germline V lookup: CDR1 SGDLS, CDR2 YYNGEE. This CDR3 spans 14 amino acids.

This chain joins TRBV5-1 and TRBJ2-1; 7 bases are shared with TRBD2. Germline CDR1 and CDR2: SGHRS and YFSETQ. The CDR3 covers 14 residues. The V and J ends lost 0 bases and 7 bases, in that order; junction bases with no gene match: 4. In DNA form, the CDR3 reads TGCGCCAGCAGCTTGGAACTAGCGACGAATGAGCAGTTCTTC. Protein sequence: CASSLELATNEQFF.

V usage is TRBV29-1 and J usage is TRBJ2-1, with TRBD2 matching 10 bases. V lost 7 bases to trimming and J lost 7 bases; unmatched junction nucleotides: 10. The CDR3 contains 14 residues. Germline V gene data show CDR1 as SQVTM and CDR2 as ANQGSEA. Written as DNA, the CDR3 is TGCAGCGGCCAAATCCCGGGACTAGCGAATGAGCAGTTCTTC. This gives the protein CSGQIPGLANEQFF.

This clone was counted only a few times. The chain uses TRBV7-9 and TRBJ2-1; no clear D gene. The CDR3 length is 15 residues. The germline gives CDR1 SEHNR, CDR2 FQNEAQ (reference sequence). Trimming removed 0 bases from V and 3 bases from J, with 9 bases in between. CDR3 in amino acids: CASSLATGIYNEQFF. CDR3 nucleotides: TGTGCCAGCAGCTTAGCAACCGGAATCTACAATGAGCAGTTCTTC.

This chain uses TRBV11-1 with TRBJ1-1, with D hard to call. Per germline, CDR1 SGHAT and CDR2 FQDESV (reference sequence). The CDR3 loop spans 13 amino acids. V shed 2 bases and J shed 0 bases, with 4 bases lying between them. Here the CDR3 reads CASSLQMNTEAFF. The CDR3 nucleotides are TGTGCCAGCAGCTTACAAATGAACACTGAAGCTTTCTTT.

The chain uses TRBV27 and TRBJ2-2; 10 bases align to TRBD2. Germline V gives CDR1 MNHEY, CDR2 SMNVEV (reference sequence). J gave up 0 bases and V 6 bases, and 19 bases lay outside the gene matches. The CDR3 is made up of 21 amino acids. CDR3 in amino acids: CASSHFGIAGGPIANTGELFF. The CDR3 DNA sequence: TGTGCCAGCAGCCACTTCGGAATAGCGGGGGGACCAATCGCGAACACCGGGGAGCTGTTTTTT.

The chain links TRBV28 to TRBJ1-3; D is uncertain. This CDR3 is 17 amino acids long. Germline V CDR1 and CDR2: MDHEN, SYDVKM. The V gene lost 6 bases and the J gene lost 0 bases, with 18 bases spanning the gap. For the CDR3, the DNA is TGTGCCAGCAGCCCGGGTTTGAGGGAGAGCTCTGGAAACACCATATATTTT. Translation: CASSPGLRESSGNTIYF.

This chain links TRBV4-1 with TRBJ1-1; D call uncertain. Per the germline V gene, CDR1 is MGHRA and CDR2 is YSYEKL. Trimming stripped 0 bases from V and 5 bases from J, with 7 bases between. The CDR3 consists of 13 residues. CDR3 nucleotide sequence: TGCGCCAGCAGCCAAGACGGGTTTACTGAAGCTTTCTTT. It translates to CASSQDGFTEAFF.